The 9 T cell receptor beta chains below come from one sample, sequenced in a study of T-cell reconstitution after alpha-beta-depleted transplantation in children. It was with unique molecular identifiers that the TCRbeta library was prepared. TCRdb re-called the PCR reads through MiXCR, storing one row per CDR3 protein. The table shows almost 250,000 distinct CDR3 sequences, with about 26% occurring only once. Sample: PBMCs, taken before TCRalphabeta/CD19-depleted stem cell transplant. Source of these receptors: a girl under 10 years old with Fanconi anemia, due to receive a stem cell transplant.

V and J are TRBV11-2 and TRBJ2-7, with 11 positions matching TRBD2. Germline loops: CDR1 SGHAT, CDR2 FQNNGV. V lost 5 bases, J lost 6 bases, and 6 bases stayed unmatched. This CDR3 spans 14 amino acids. This chain's CDR3 is CASSLTSGAPEQYF. CDR3 DNA sequence: TGTGCCAGCAGCCTGACTAGCGGGGCGCCCGAGCAGTACTTC. Drawing the rest from reference TRBV11-2 and TRBJ2-7, the complete variable domain is EAGVAQSPRYKIIEKRQSVAFWCNPISGHATLYWYQQILGQGPKLLIQFQNNGVVDDSQLPKDRFSAERLKGVDSTLKIQPAKLEDSAVYLCASSLTSGAPEQYFGPGTRLTVT.

This clonotype was observed at least ten times. V gene TRBV29-1 combines with J gene TRBJ1-2, with no clear D. The V end lost 6 bases, the J end lost 4 bases, and 12 bases lay between the germline ends. Germline V gene sequence: CDR1 SQVTM, CDR2 ANQGSEA. The CDR3 extends over 12 amino acids. In DNA form, the CDR3 reads TGCAGCGTCCCTCGGGAGGGCTATGGCTACACCTTC. Translation: CSVPREGYGYTF.

This clonotype was counted at least ten times. The rearrangement links TRBV20-1 to TRBJ1-5; 8 positions agree with TRBD1. The germline gives CDR1 DFQATT, CDR2 SNEGSKA (reference sequence). The CDR3 is made up of 13 amino acids. Trimming cost V 7 bases and J 6 bases; bases outside gene matches: 8. The CDR3 is CSEATGVSQPQHF. CDR3 nucleotide sequence: TGCAGTGAAGCGACAGGGGTGAGTCAGCCCCAGCATTTT.

This clonotype appeared many times. This sequence joins TRBV29-1 and TRBJ2-7, with 9 bases that match TRBD1. Germline V CDR1 and CDR2: SQVTM, ANQGSEA. There are 15 residues in the CDR3. Trimming at V came to 6 bases and at J to 0 bases, leaving 9 bases not matched to a gene. The CDR3 DNA reads as TGCAGCGTGACCGTAGGGACAGGGATCTCCTACGAGCAGTACTTC. Translating gives CSVTVGTGISYEQYF.

This clonotype occurred once. Just one base apart from a much larger clone, this may be a read error. V and J are TRBV12-3 or TRBV12-4 and TRBJ2-7, with 9 bases fitting TRBD2. V shed 7 bases, J shed 4 bases, and the junction held 11 bases outside the gene matches. The length of the CDR3 is 15 residues. CDR3 region: CASIDLAGGRYEQYF. In DNA form, the CDR3 reads TGTGCCAGCATCGACCTGGCGGGAGGGCGGTACGAGCAGTACTTC.

V gene TRBV18 combines with J gene TRBJ2-2; D call uncertain. The germline V and J ends were trimmed by 0 bases and 5 bases, with 4 bases remaining between them. The CDR3 is 13 amino acids. Germline lookup yields CDR1 KGHSH and CDR2 LQKENI. CDR3 DNA sequence: TGTGCCAGCTCACCACCGCCAACCGGGGAGCTGTTTTTT. Translation: CASSPPPTGELFF.

This chain uses TRBV2 with TRBJ2-7, with 10 positions matching TRBD1. CDR1 and CDR2 from the germline V gene are SNHLY and FYNNEI. The trim removed 11 bases at V and 2 bases at J, leaving 6 bases unmatched. The CDR3 spans 13 residues. CDR3 loop: CAGWDRGTYEQYF. In DNA form, the CDR3 reads TGTGCCGGCTGGGACAGGGGAACCTACGAGCAGTACTTC.

This CDR3 reads CASSLGPTSTYEQYF. The CDR3, as DNA: TGCGCCAGCAGCTTGGGGCCGACTAGTACCTACGAGCAGTACTTC. The chain carries TRBV5-1 and TRBJ2-7, with D possibly being TRBD2 (6 bases). The CDR3 sequence is 15 residues long. Trimming took 0 bases from V and 2 from J, leaving 12 bases between them. Looked up from germline, CDR1 is SGHRS and CDR2 is YFSETQ.

In its sample, this clonotype was seen many times. The J gene is TRBJ2-1, the V gene TRBV9; 10 bases match TRBD2. This CDR3 contains 16 residues. V lost 4 bases to trimming and J lost 9 bases; unmatched junction nucleotides: 13. CDR1 SGDLS and CDR2 YYNGEE come from the germline V gene. Written as DNA, the CDR3 is TGTGCCAGCAGCCCAGAGTCGAGCGGGGGGGCCGCTGAGCAGTTCTTC. Translating gives CASSPESSGGAAEQFF.